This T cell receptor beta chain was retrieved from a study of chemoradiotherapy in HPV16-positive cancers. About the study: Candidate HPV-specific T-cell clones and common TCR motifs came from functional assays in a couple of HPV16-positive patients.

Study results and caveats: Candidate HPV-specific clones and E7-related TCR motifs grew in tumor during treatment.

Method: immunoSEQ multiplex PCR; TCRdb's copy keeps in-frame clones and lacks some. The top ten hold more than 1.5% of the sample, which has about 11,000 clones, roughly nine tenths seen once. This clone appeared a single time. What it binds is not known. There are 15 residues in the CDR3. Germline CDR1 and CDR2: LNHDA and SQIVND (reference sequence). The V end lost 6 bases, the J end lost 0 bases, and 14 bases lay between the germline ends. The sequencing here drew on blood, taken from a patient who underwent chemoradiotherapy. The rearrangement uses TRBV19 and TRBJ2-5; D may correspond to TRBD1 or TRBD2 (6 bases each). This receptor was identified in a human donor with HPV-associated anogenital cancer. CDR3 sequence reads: CASSVGGLYQETQYF. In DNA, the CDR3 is TGTGCCAGTAGCGTAGGGGGGTTGTACCAAGAGACCCAGTACTTC. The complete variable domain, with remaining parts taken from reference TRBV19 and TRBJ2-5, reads DGGITQSPKYLFRKEGQNVTLSCEQNLNHDAMYWYRQDPGQGLRLIYYSQIVNDFQKGDIAEGYSVSREKKESFPLTVTSAQKNPTAFYLCASSVGGLYQETQYFGPGTRLLVL.